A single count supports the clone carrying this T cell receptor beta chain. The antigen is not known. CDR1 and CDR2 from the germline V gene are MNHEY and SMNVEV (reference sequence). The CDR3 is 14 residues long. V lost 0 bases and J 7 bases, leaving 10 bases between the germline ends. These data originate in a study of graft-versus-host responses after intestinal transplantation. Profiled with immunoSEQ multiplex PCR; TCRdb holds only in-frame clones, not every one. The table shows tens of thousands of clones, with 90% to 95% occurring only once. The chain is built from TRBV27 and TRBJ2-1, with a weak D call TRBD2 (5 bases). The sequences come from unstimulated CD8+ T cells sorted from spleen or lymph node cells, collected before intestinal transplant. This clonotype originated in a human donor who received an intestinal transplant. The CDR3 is CASSLSVTGNEQFF. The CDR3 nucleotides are TGTGCCAGCAGTTTATCAGTAACGGGGAATGAGCAGTTCTTC.